The 4 T cell receptor beta chains listed next were all sequenced from one sample in a study of monozygotic twins with inflammatory bowel disease. TCRdb re-called the 5' RACE reads, yielding one record per CDR3 amino acid sequence without DNA. The sample spans roughly 200,000 distinct CDR3 sequences; the ten largest clones claim roughly 7.1%. Sequenced: blood. Receptors originate from a human donor with ulcerative colitis or Crohn's disease, or a healthy co-twin of an affected twin (not recorded which).

The chain recombines TRBV5-1 with TRBJ2-7. The CDR3 loop spans 15 amino acids. Germline V CDR1 and CDR2: SGHRS, YFSETQ. CDR3 sequence: CASSLEAGRAYEQYF.

This chain connects TRBV19 to TRBJ1-1. This CDR3 contains 15 residues. In germline, CDR1 is LNHDA, CDR2 SQIVND (reference sequence). CDR3 sequence: CASSISEGWNTEAFF.

The genes are TRBV6-4 and TRBJ2-6; TCRdb's D call of TRBD1 is untestable without DNA. In germline, CDR1 is MRHNA, CDR2 SNTAGT. The CDR3 contains 19 residues. CDR3 amino acids: CASSQMPGPKFSGANVLTF.

The J gene is TRBJ2-7, the V gene TRBV29-1; no DNA is available, so the TRBD2 call from TCRdb remains unchecked. The germline gives CDR1 SQVTM, CDR2 ANQGSEA. The CDR3 runs to 13 residues. The CDR3 here is CGASRSSYDEQYF.